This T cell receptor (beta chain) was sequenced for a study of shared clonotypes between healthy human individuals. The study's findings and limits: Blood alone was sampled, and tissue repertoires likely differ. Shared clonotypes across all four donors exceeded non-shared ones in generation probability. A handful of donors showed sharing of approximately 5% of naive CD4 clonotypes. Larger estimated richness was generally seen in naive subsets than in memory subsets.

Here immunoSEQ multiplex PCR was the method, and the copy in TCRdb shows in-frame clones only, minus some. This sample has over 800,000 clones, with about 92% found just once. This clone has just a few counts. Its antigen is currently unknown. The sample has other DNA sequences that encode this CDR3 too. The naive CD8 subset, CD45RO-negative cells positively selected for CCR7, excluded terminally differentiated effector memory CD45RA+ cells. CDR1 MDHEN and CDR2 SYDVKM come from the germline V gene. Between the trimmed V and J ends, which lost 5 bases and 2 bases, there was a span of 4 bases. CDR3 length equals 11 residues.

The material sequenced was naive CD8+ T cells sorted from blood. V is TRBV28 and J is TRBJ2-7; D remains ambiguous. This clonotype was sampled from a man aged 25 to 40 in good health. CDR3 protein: CASSTTYEQYF. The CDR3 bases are TGTGCCAGCAGTACCACCTACGAGCAGTACTTC.